These 10 T cell receptor beta chains share one sample of origin, sequenced in a study of control samples from healthy donors and cancer patients (dated by TCRdb to 2020 to 2021). The library was obtained by the immunoSEQ multiplex PCR assay. The table comes from immuneACCESS by way of TCRdb, which keeps in-frame sequences with V and J called. Part of the clones is missing from these tables; in studies checked, under half for an unresolved V gene and the rest for unknown reasons. The sample includes 35,000 to 40,000 clones, with around four fifths observed a single time. 20% to 25% of the sample rests with the top ten. Specimen: PBMCs. The receptors come from a woman aged 55-69 years with lung cancer.

The gene calls are TRBV5-1 and TRBJ2-3; tentative D call: TRBD2 (5 bases). The germline CDR1 and CDR2 sequences are SGHRS and YFSETQ. The ends were cut back, 1 base at V and 3 bases at J, with 9 bases in the middle. The CDR3 is made up of 14 amino acids. The CDR3 reads CASSLQRETDTQYF. CDR3 bases: TGCGCCAGCAGCTTGCAACGGGAAACAGATACGCAGTATTTT.

This rearrangement joins TRBV12-5 to TRBJ1-1; no clear D gene. The V gene lost 5 bases and the J gene lost 8 bases, with 9 bases spanning the gap. The CDR3 runs to 11 residues. In germline, CDR1 is LGHNT, CDR2 FRNRAP. This CDR3 reads CASGAAQEAFF. Written as DNA, the CDR3 is TGTGCTAGTGGTGCCGCCCAAGAAGCTTTCTTT.

V usage is TRBV18 and J usage is TRBJ2-5, with TRBD2 matching 7 bases. Trimming cost V 2 bases and J 1 base; bases outside gene matches: 7. The CDR3 is 16 residues long. Germline CDR1 is KGHSH and CDR2 is LQKENI. DNA of the CDR3: TGTGCCAGCTCACCATCGTCCGGCGGGGGCCAAGAGACCCAGTACTTC. Its translation is CASSPSSGGGQETQYF. Full variable domain (remainder filled in from reference TRBV18 and TRBJ2-5): NAGVMQNPRHLVRRRGQEARLRCSPMKGHSHVYWYRQLPEEGLKFMVYLQKENIIDESGMPKERFSAEFPKEGPSILRIQQVVRGDSAAYFCASSPSSGGGQETQYFGPGTRLLVL.

The chain couples TRBV5-1 to TRBJ1-1; no reliable D call. The V gene's germline CDR1 is SGHRS and CDR2 YFSETQ. Trimming took off 0 bases at V and 4 bases at J, with 13 bases between the two ends. This CDR3 is 15 amino acids long. For the CDR3, the DNA is TGCGCCAGCAGCTTGGATGGCCGAAGGTCCACTGAAGCTTTCTTT. Its translation is CASSLDGRRSTEAFF.

This clone appeared a few times. V and J are TRBV19 and TRBJ2-7, with 9 positions matching TRBD2. Germline CDR1 LNHDA, CDR2 SQIVND (reference sequence). V dropped 5 bases and J dropped 4; count of bases not matched to a gene: 6. This CDR3 has 14 residues. The CDR3 loop reads CASSSSSGEYEQYF. Written as DNA, the CDR3 is TGTGCCAGTAGTTCCTCTAGCGGGGAGTACGAGCAGTACTTC. Combining the CDR3 with reference TRBV19 and TRBJ2-7 gives the whole variable domain DGGITQSPKYLFRKEGQNVTLSCEQNLNHDAMYWYRQDPGQGLRLIYYSQIVNDFQKGDIAEGYSVSREKKESFPLTVTSAQKNPTAFYLCASSSSSGEYEQYFGPGTRLTVT.

The chain has TRBV5-1 and TRBJ2-7; TRBD2 might be the D (6 bases). In germline, CDR1 is SGHRS, CDR2 YFSETQ. V dropped 10 bases and J dropped 4 bases, with 6 bases sitting between them. There are 9 residues in the CDR3. CDR3 DNA sequence: TGCGCCGGGGGGTACGAGCAGTACTTC. Encoded protein: CAGGYEQYF.

The chain has TRBV6-5 and TRBJ1-1, with unresolved D. V lost 2 bases to trimming and J lost 4 bases, with 11 bases between them. Germline CDR1 and CDR2: MNHEY and SVGAGI. This CDR3 contains 14 residues. CDR3 sequence reads: CASSYRARITEAFF. In DNA form, the CDR3 reads TGTGCCAGCAGTTACAGGGCCCGGATCACTGAAGCTTTCTTT.

The genes are TRBV7-6 and TRBJ1-1; tentatively, D is TRBD1 (5 bases). This CDR3 has 16 residues. CDR1 and CDR2 from the germline V gene are SGHVS and FNYEAQ. V was shortened by 2 bases and J by 0 bases, with 13 bases between the two germline ends. The CDR3 region has the DNA TGTGCCAGCAGCTTATATCCGGACAAGATGAACACTGAAGCTTTCTTT. It specifies CASSLYPDKMNTEAFF.

The V call is TRBV5-1, the J call TRBJ1-1; no reliable D call. CDR3 length: 16 residues. The V end lost 4 bases, the J end lost 1 base, and 17 bases lay between the germline ends. Germline V CDR1 and CDR2: SGHRS, YFSETQ. The CDR3 nucleotides are TGCGCCAGCAGCCGCCGCGGCGGATCAACGAACACTGAAGCTTTCTTT. Residues: CASSRRGGSTNTEAFF. Full variable domain (remainder filled in from reference TRBV5-1 and TRBJ1-1): KAGVTQTPRYLIKTRGQQVTLSCSPISGHRSVSWYQQTPGQGLQFLFEYFSETQRNKGNFPGRFSGRQFSNSRSEMNVSTLELGDSALYLCASSRRGGSTNTEAFFGQGTRLTVV.

Turning to this clone: Other DNA sequences in the same sample also yield this CDR3. CDR3 nucleotide sequence: TGTGCCAGCAGTCCAGGGCAGGGCTTTAATCAGCCCCAGCATTTT. Protein: CASSPGQGFNQPQHF. The J gene is TRBJ1-5, the V gene TRBV11-2, with a tentative D call TRBD1 (5 bases). Trimming took 6 bases from V and 4 from J, leaving 16 bases between them. The CDR3 contains 15 residues. Germline V gene data show CDR1 as SGHAT and CDR2 as FQNNGV.